Following are 3 T cell receptor beta chains from one sample sequenced in a study of blood T cell repertoires in COVID-19. Here immunoSEQ multiplex PCR was the method, and the copy in TCRdb shows in-frame clones only, minus some. The sample holds some 140,000 clones; roughly four fifths are singletons and the top ten take 18%. Sequenced sample: PBMCs or T cells enriched from blood (not recorded which). The receptors were sampled from a man in his thirties or forties who had recovered from COVID-19.

The chain is built from TRBV6-6 and TRBJ2-5, with 11 bases fitting TRBD2. J gave up 6 bases and V 7 bases, and 10 bases lay outside the gene matches. Germline V lookup: CDR1 MNHNY, CDR2 SVGAGI (reference sequence). The length of the CDR3 is 15 residues. For the CDR3, the DNA is TGTGCCAGCAAGGCGGGGACTAGCGGACTCAAGACCCAGTACTTC. Translation: CASKAGTSGLKTQYF.

The V gene is TRBV7-7, the J gene TRBJ2-2; no clear D. The CDR3 extends over 15 amino acids. Looked up from germline, CDR1 is SSHAT and CDR2 is FNYEAQ (reference sequence). V lost 0 bases and J lost 2, with 7 bases in between. The CDR3, as DNA: TGTGCCAGCAGCTTAGCACAGACAAACACCGGGGAGCTGTTTTTT. Translation gives CASSLAQTNTGELFF.

The CDR3, as DNA: TGTGCCATCAGTGAGTCGCTAGCGGGAGGGTACGAGCAGTACTTC. The encoded protein is CAISESLAGGYEQYF. V is TRBV10-3 and J is TRBJ2-7; TRBD2 matches 12 bases. CDR1 is ENHRY and CDR2 is SYGVKD in the germline V gene. The V and J ends lost 0 bases and 4 bases, in that order; junction bases with no gene match: 1. The CDR3 has 15 amino acids.